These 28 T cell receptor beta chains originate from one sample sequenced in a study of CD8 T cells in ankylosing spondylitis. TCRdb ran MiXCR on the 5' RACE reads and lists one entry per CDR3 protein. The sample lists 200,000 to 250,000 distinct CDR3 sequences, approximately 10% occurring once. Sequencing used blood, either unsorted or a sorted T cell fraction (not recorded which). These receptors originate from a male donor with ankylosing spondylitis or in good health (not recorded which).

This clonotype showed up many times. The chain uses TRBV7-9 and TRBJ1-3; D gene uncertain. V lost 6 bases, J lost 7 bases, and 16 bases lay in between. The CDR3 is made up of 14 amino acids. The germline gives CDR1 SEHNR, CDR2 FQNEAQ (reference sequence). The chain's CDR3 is CASRDSGRRNTIYF. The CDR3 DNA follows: TGTGCCAGCAGGGACTCAGGCAGGCGGAACACCATATATTTT.

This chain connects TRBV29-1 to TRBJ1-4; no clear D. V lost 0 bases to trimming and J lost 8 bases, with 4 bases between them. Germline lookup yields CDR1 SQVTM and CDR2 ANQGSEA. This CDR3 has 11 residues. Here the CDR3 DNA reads TGCAGCGTTGAAGATGAAGAAAAACTGTTTTTT. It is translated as CSVEDEEKLFF.

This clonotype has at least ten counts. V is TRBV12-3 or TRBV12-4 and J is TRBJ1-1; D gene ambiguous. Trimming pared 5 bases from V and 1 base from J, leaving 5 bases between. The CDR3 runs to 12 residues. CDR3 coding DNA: TGTGCCAGCAGTCTAGAGAACACTGAAGCTTTCTTT. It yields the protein CASSLENTEAFF.

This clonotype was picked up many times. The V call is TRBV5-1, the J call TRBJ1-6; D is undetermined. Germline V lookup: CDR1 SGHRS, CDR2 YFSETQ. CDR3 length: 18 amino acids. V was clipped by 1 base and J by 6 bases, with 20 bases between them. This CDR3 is CASSLSEMRRQSNSPLHF. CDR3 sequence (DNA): TGCGCCAGCAGCTTGTCCGAGATGAGGAGGCAGAGTAATTCACCCCTCCACTTT.

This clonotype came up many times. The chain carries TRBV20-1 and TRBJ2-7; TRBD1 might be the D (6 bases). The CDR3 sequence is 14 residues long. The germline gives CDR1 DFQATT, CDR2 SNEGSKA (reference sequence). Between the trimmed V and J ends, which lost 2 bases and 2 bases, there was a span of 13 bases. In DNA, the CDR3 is TGCAGTGCTAGACCAGGGCAGGGGCCCTACGAGCAGTACTTC. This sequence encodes CSARPGQGPYEQYF.

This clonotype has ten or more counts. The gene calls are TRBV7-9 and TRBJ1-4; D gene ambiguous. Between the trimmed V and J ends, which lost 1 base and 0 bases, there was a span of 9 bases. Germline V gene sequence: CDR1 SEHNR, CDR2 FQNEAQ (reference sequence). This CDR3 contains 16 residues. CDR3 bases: TGTGCCAGCAGCTTAGATTTGGGGACAACTAATGAAAAACTGTTTTTT. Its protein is CASSLDLGTTNEKLFF.

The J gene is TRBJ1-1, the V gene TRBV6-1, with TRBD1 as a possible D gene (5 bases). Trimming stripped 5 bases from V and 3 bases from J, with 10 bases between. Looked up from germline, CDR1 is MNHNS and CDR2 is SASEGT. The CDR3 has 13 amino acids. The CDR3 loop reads CASSTRQYTEAFF. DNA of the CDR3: TGTGCCAGCAGTACAAGACAGTACACTGAAGCTTTCTTT.

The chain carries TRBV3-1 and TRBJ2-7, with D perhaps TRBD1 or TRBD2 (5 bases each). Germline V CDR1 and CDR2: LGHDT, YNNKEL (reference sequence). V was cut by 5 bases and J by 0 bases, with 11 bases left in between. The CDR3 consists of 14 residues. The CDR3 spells CASSFTGGSYEQYF. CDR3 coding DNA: TGTGCCAGCAGCTTCACAGGAGGCTCCTACGAGCAGTACTTC.

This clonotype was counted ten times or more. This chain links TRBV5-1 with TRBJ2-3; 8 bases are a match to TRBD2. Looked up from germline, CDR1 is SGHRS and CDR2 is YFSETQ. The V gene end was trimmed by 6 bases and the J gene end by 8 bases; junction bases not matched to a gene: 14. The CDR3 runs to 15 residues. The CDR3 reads CASTPGGAPGGTQYF. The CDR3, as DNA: TGCGCCAGCACCCCGGGGGGGGCGCCTGGGGGTACGCAGTATTTT. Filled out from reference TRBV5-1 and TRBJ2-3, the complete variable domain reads KAGVTQTPRYLIKTRGQQVTLSCSPISGHRSVSWYQQTPGQGLQFLFEYFSETQRNKGNFPGRFSGRQFSNSRSEMNVSTLELGDSALYLCASTPGGAPGGTQYFGPGTRLTVL.

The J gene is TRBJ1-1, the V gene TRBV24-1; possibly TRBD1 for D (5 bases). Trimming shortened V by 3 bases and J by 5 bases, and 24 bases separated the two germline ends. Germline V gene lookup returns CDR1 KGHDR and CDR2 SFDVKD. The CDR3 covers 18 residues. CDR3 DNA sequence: TGTGCCACCAGTGATGACTCCGGGACCGACTCGAGGAGAACTGAAGCTTTCTTT. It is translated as CATSDDSGTDSRRTEAFF.

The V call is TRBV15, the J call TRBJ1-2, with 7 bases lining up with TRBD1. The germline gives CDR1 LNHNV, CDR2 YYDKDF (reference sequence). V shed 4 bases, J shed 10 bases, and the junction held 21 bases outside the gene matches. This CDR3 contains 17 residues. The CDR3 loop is CATSTPGGTVTFGDYTF. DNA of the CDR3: TGTGCCACCAGCACCCCTGGGGGGACAGTGACCTTCGGCGACTACACCTTC.

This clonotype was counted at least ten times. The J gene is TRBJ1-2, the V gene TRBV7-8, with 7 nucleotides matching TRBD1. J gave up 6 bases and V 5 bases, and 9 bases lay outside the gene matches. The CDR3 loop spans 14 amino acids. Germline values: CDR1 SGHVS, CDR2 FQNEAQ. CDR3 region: CASSQRQGRNGYTF. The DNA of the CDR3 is TGTGCCAGCAGCCAGCGACAGGGTCGGAATGGCTACACCTTC. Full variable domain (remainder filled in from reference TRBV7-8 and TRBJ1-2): GAGVSQSPRYKVAKRGQDVALRCDPISGHVSLFWYQQALGQGPEFLTYFQNEAQLDKSGLPSDRFFAERPEGSVSTLKIQRTQQEDSAVYLCASSQRQGRNGYTFGSGTRLTVV.

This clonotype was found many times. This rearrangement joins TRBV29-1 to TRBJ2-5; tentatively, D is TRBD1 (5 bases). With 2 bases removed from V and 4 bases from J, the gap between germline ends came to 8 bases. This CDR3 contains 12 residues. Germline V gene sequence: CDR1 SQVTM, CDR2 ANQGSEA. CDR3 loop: CSVERQGETQYF. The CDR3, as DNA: TGCAGCGTTGAAAGGCAGGGAGAGACCCAGTACTTC.

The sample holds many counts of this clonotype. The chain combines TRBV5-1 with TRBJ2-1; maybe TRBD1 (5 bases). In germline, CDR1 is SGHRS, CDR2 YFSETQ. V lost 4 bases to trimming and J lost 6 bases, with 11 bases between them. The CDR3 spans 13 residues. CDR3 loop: CASSADTLNEQFF. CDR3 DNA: TGCGCCAGCAGCGCGGACACCCTCAATGAGCAGTTCTTC.

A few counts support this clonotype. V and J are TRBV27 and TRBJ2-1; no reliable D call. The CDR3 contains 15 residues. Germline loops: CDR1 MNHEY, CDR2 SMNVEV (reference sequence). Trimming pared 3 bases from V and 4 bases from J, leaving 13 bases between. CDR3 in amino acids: CASSFEGRLYNEQFF. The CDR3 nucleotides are TGTGCCAGCAGTTTCGAAGGCCGATTATACAATGAGCAGTTCTTC.

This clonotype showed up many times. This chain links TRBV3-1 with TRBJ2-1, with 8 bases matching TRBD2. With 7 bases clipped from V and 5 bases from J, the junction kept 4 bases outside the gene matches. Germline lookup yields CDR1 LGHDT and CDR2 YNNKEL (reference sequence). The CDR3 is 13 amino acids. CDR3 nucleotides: TGTGCCAGCACGGGGGGGCGGAACAATGAGCAGTTCTTC. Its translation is CASTGGRNNEQFF.

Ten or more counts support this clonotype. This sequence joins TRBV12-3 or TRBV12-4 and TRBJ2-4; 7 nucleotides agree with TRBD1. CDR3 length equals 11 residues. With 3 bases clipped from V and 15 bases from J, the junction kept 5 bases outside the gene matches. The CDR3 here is CASSLTGRPYF. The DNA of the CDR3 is TGTGCCAGCAGTTTGACAGGGCGTCCGTACTTC.

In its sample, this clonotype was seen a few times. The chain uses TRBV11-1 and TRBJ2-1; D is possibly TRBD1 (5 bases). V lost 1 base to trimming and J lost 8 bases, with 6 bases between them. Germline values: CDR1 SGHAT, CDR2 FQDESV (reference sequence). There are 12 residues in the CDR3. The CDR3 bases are TGTGCCAGCAGCTTAGTAGGGGATGAGCAGTTCTTC. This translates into CASSLVGDEQFF.

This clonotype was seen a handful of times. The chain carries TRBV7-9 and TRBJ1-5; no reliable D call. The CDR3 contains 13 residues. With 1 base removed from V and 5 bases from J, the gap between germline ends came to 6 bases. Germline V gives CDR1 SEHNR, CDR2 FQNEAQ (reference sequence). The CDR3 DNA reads TGTGCCAGCAGCTTAGACATGGATCAGCCCCAGCATTTT. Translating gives CASSLDMDQPQHF.

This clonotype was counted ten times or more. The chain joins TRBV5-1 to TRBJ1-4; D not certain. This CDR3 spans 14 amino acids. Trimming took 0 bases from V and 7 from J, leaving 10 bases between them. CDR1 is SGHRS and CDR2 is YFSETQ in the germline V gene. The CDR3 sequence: CASSLEGMGEKLFF. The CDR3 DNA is TGCGCCAGCAGCTTGGAGGGAATGGGTGAAAAACTGTTTTTT.

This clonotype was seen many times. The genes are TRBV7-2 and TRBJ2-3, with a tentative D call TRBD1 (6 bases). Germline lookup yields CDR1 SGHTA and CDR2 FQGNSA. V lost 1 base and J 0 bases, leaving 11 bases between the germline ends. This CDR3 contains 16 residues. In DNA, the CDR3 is TGTGCCAGCAGCTTAGTGGGGACAAAGAGCACAGATACGCAGTATTTT. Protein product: CASSLVGTKSTDTQYF.

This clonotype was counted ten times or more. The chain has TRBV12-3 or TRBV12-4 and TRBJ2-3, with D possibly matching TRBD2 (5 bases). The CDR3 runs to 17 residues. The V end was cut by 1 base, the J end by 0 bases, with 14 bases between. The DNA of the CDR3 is TGTGCCAGCAGTTTAGGCTACTTGGGAGAGAGCACAGATACGCAGTATTTT. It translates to CASSLGYLGESTDTQYF.

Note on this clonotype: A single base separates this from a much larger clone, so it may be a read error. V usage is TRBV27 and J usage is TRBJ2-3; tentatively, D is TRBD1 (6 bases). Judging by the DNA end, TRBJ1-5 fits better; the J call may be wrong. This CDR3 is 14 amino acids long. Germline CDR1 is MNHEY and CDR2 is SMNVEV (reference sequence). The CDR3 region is CASYPSGGTDTQHF. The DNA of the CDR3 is TGTGCCAGTTACCCTAGCGGGGGCACAGATACGCAGCATTTT.

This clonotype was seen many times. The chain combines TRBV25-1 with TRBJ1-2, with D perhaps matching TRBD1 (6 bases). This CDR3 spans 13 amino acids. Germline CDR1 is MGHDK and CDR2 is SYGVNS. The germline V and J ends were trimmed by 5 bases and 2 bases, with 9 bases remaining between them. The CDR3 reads CASSYGQNYGYTF. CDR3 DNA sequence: TGTGCCAGCAGTTATGGACAGAACTATGGCTACACCTTC.

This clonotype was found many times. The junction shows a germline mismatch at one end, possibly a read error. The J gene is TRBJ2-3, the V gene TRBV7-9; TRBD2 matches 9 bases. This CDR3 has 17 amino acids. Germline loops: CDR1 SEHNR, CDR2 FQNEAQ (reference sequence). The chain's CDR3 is CASSFISSGIMTDTQYF. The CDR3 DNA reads TGCGCCAGCAGCTTCATTTCTAGCGGGATTATGACAGATACGCAGTATTTT.

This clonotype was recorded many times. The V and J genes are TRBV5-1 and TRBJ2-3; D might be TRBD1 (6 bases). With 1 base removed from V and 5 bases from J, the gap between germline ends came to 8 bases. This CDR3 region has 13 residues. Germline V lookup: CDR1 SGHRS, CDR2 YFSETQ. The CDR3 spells CASSLKGVDTQYF. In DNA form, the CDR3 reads TGCGCCAGCAGCTTGAAGGGGGTAGATACGCAGTATTTT.

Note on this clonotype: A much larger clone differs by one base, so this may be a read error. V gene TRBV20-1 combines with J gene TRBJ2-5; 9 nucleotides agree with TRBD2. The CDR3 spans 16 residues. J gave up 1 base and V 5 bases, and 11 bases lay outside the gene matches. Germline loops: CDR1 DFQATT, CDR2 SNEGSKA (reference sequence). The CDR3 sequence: CSAPRSERGVQETQYF. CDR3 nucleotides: TGCAGTGCTCCCCGGTCTGAGCGGGGGGTCCAAGAGACCCAGTACTTC.

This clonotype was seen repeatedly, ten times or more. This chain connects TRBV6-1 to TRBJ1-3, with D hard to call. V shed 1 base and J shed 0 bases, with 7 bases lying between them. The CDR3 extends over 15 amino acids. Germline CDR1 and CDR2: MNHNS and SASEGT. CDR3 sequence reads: CASSEGPGSGNTIYF. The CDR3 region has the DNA TGTGCCAGCAGTGAAGGCCCCGGCTCTGGAAACACCATATATTTT.